The sequence of this T cell receptor beta chain was determined in a study of blood T cell repertoires in COVID-19. About the study: There were acute and convalescent COVID-19 samples, and they came from the United States, Italy and Spain.

V lost 6 bases to trimming and J lost 5 bases; unmatched junction nucleotides: 12. The CDR3 consists of 16 residues. In germline, CDR1 is MNHEY, CDR2 SVGEGT. As handled by the study authors: It was from reference gene primer amplification that nucleated cell counts were estimated. Some clones are missing from TCRdb's copy, which holds only in-frame ones; the method was immunoSEQ multiplex PCR. V and J calls and clone size are given by that table; D and trimming were obtained from the DNA. The sample has approximately 50,000 clones; roughly 90% are singletons. This rearrangement joins TRBV6-2 or TRBV6-3 to TRBJ2-2, with 7 bases matching TRBD1. The receptor comes from a human donor in a cohort sampled during active COVID-19. Source material: peripheral blood. The CDR3 DNA reads TGTGCCAGCAGCCAAAGATGGACAGGAAGAACCGGGGAGCTGTTTTTT. Amino acid sequence: CASSQRWTGRTGELFF.